This entry lists 10 T cell receptor beta chains sequenced from one sample in a study of blood T cell repertoires in COVID-19. Profiled with immunoSEQ multiplex PCR; TCRdb holds only in-frame clones, not every one. The data contain about 150,000 clones, nearly 80% of them singletons. The sample taken for sequencing was peripheral blood. The receptor set was obtained from a man older than 75 with acute or convalescent COVID-19.

The chain uses TRBV6-4 and TRBJ2-7; TRBD2 is a possible D gene (5 bases). Germline V gene data show CDR1 as MRHNA and CDR2 as SNTAGT. This CDR3 spans 15 amino acids. The V end was cut by 0 bases, the J end by 0 bases, with 9 bases between. The CDR3 nucleotides read TGTGCCAGCAGTGACTCGATGGACTTCTCCTACGAGCAGTACTTC. Translated, it gives CASSDSMDFSYEQYF.

The chain recombines TRBV5-5 with TRBJ2-1; no clear D gene. CDR3 length: 15 residues. Looked up from germline, CDR1 is SGHKS and CDR2 is YYEKEE (reference sequence). Trimming cost V 3 bases and J 0 bases, with 10 bases left between them. Here the CDR3 DNA reads TGTGCCAGCAGCTCTTTAAGGAGCTCCTACAATGAGCAGTTCTTC. Its protein product is CASSSLRSSYNEQFF.

The chain links TRBV7-4 to TRBJ1-2; TRBD1 agrees at 10 bases. This CDR3 is built from 16 residues. V lost 3 bases, J lost 1 base, and 5 bases stayed unmatched. Germline V lookup: CDR1 SGHVT, CDR2 SQSDAQ. The CDR3 coding sequence is TGTGCCAGCAGCTTCGGACAGGGGGAAGTTAACTATGGCTACACCTTC. Amino acids: CASSFGQGEVNYGYTF. The full variable domain, completed using reference TRBV7-4 and TRBJ1-2, is GAGVSQSPRYKVAKRGRDVALRCDSISGHVTLYWYRQTLGQGSEVLTYSQSDAQRDKSGRPSGRFSAERPERSVSTLKIQRTEQGDSAVYLCASSFGQGEVNYGYTFGSGTRLTVV.

The V and J genes are TRBV10-1 and TRBJ1-5, with a tentative D call TRBD1 (5 bases). Trimming removed 3 bases from V and 9 bases from J, with 15 bases in between. CDR1 and CDR2 from the germline V gene are WNHNN and SYGVQD (reference sequence). The CDR3 consists of 14 residues. The CDR3 DNA sequence: TGCGCCAGCAGTGAAGCGGGACCAGCCATGCCCCAGCATTTT. Protein product: CASSEAGPAMPQHF.

This sequence joins TRBV2 and TRBJ1-1; perhaps TRBD1 as D (6 bases). The CDR3 extends over 12 amino acids. Germline values: CDR1 SNHLY, CDR2 FYNNEI. CDR3 protein: CGGRGGNAEAFF. CDR3 sequence (DNA): TGTGGAGGAAGGGGGGGAAACGCTGAAGCTTTCTTT.

This chain uses TRBV19 with TRBJ2-2; D remains ambiguous. The CDR3 covers 16 residues. The V end was cut by 1 base, the J end by 1 base, with 10 bases between. CDR1 is LNHDA, CDR2 SQIVND, per germline (reference sequence). DNA of the CDR3: TGTGCCAGTAGTATAGGTGTCCTAATGAACACCGGGGAGCTGTTTTTT. This sequence encodes CASSIGVLMNTGELFF.

The chain uses TRBV5-4 and TRBJ2-1; D perhaps matches TRBD2 (6 bases). The CDR3 runs 14 residues. V was clipped by 3 bases and J by 12 bases, with 19 bases between them. Germline assignment: CDR1 SGHNT and CDR2 YYREEE (reference sequence). CDR3 in DNA: TGTGCCAGCAGCTCCGGGGGACTGATGGGAGTGCAGTTCTTC. Protein: CASSSGGLMGVQFF. The entire variable domain, with the rest obtained from reference TRBV5-4 and TRBJ2-1, is as follows: ETGVTQSPTHLIKTRGQQVTLRCSSQSGHNTVSWYQQALGQGPQFIFQYYREEENGRGNFPPRFSGLQFPNYSSELNVNALELDDSALYLCASSSGGLMGVQFFGPGTRLTVL.

This chain connects TRBV7-2 to TRBJ2-1, with D uncertain. This CDR3 is built from 15 residues. Germline V gene lookup returns CDR1 SGHTA and CDR2 FQGNSA. V was cut by 4 bases and J by 2 bases, with 12 bases left in between. CDR3 coding DNA: TGTGCCAGCAGCTCCAATCTGGGCGCCTACAATGAGCAGTTCTTC. This codes for CASSSNLGAYNEQFF.

This chain links TRBV12-3 or TRBV12-4 with TRBJ1-1; 7 bases map to TRBD1. V shed 5 bases and J 4 bases; nucleotides not matched to a gene: 4. CDR3 length: 13 residues. The DNA of the CDR3 is TGTGCCAGCAGTAGACAGGGTAGCACTGAAGCTTTCTTT. It translates to CASSRQGSTEAFF.

This clone was seen only a few times. This chain uses TRBV2 with TRBJ1-2; TRBD1 might be the D (6 bases). V gave up 5 bases and J gave up 4 bases, with 17 bases separating them. The CDR3 is made up of 15 amino acids. CDR1 is SNHLY and CDR2 is FYNNEI in the germline V gene. The CDR3 loop reads CASSQRGGRSYGYTF. CDR3 nucleotide sequence: TGTGCCAGCAGTCAAAGGGGGGGGAGAAGCTATGGCTACACCTTC.